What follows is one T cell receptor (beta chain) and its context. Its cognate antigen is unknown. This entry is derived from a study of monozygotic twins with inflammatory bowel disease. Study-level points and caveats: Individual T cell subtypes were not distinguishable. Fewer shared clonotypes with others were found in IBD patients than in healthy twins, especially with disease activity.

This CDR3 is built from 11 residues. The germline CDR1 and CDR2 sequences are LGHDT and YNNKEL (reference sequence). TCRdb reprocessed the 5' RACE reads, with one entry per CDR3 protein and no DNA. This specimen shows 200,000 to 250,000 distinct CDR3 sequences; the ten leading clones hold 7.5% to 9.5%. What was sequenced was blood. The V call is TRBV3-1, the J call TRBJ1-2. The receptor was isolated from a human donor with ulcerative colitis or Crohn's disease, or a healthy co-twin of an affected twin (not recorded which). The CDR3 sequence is CASSQEYRVHF.